The entry below gives a single T cell receptor (beta chain) sequence along with its context. The specificity of this receptor is unknown. Nothing much larger sits one base from this clone, and base qualities are not available. Using the deep immunoSEQ assay, TCR CDR3 regions were amplified from genomic DNA by multiplex PCR. Extracted genomic DNA from each cell subset was spread evenly across all wells of several immunoSEQ 96-well plates, with each plate serving as a replicate. Each replicate PCR for sorted subsets received around 200 ng genomic DNA, equal to tens of thousands of T cell genomes. Purified libraries were measured with a Qubit 3.0 fluorometer, size-checked on a Bioanalyzer 2100, and measured again with the KAPA Library Quantification kit. Every immunoSEQ 96-well plate was sequenced on a separate single-read 150-cycle Illumina NextSeq 550 flow cell. In the source study's methods: Because only junctional sequences without quality scores were contained in the immunoSEQ output, filtering matching that applied to full-length reads could not be performed. Sequences were annotated with PyIR, a Python wrapper for IgBLAST v1.9, and V/J genes and CDR3 were assigned using IMGT germline references. Any read was removed if the V/J assignment was weak (E-value above 1e-6), the CDR3 was missing, or the read contained stop codons, out-of-frame junctions, or ambiguous translated residues. V3J clonotypes were defined by identical inferred V gene, J gene, and CDR3 amino acid sequence. Percentage overlap between repertoires was computed as shared unique clonotypes divided by the size of the smaller repertoire. Richness of each repertoire was evaluated using RTK rarefaction, the Chao1 estimator, and Recon v2.1 estimates of unobserved clonotypes. Generation probabilities for all TCRbeta clonotypes obtained by the gDNA method from a few donors were computed using OLGA. TCRdb stores this immuneACCESS table with in-frame sequences only. Part of the clones is absent; in the studies checked, under half of the shortfall reflects unresolved V genes, and no reason is known for the rest. Clone size and V and J calls were adopted from that table, with D and trimming inferred from the DNA. In this sample the table shows about 590,000 clones, over 95% of which occur a single time. The biggest ten clones account for around 0.097% of the sample.

V sheds 3 bases and J sheds 0 bases, leaving 15 bases between their ends. The CDR3 runs 16 amino acids, cysteine and phenylalanine included. Of the read, only the CDR3 DNA is kept; its 48 bases are in frame from base 1. The germline V gene supplies CDR1 SGHRS and CDR2 YFSETQ. CD8 naive samples consisted of CD45RO-negative cells that were positively selected for CCR7, yielding a CD45RA+CCR7+ population without TemRA cells. The donors were healthy, HIV-negative adults with no recently reported acute infections or vaccinations. Every donor was a Caucasian adult living in Nashville, Tennessee, USA. Blood was obtained by leukapheresis, after which PBMCs were separated by Ficoll-Histopaque density gradient centrifugation and cryopreserved in liquid nitrogen vapor phase. Analytical flow cytometry was used to check the purity and quantity of each magnetically sorted T cell population. Genomic DNA was isolated from every sorted fraction and measured by UV absorbance on a Nanodrop 2000c.

This specimen belongs to a study of shared clonotypes between healthy human individuals (dated by TCRdb to the early 2020s). In the study overall: A couple of women and three men aged 18 to 49 years were included in the cohort. Per donor, three plates each were used for CD4 naive and CD4 memory, two for CD8 naive, and one for CD8 memory. Blood TCR repertoires of roughly 5 healthy adults were deeply sequenced to estimate repertoire size and the extent of clonotype sharing between individuals. Different laboratories and diverse techniques were used to prepare libraries and sequence TCR repertoires, to increase sequencing depth and limit assay-specific biases. Per donor, leukapheresis produced somewhere between about 0.8 and 9 billion PBMCs. Overall results and qualifications from the work: Pairwise subsampling led to the expectation that sequencing depth would affect the degree of clonotype sharing among donors. Sharing across a handful of donors was observed for around 5% of naive CD4, under 4% of naive CD8, over 2% of memory CD4, and roughly 0.4% of memory CD8 clonotypes. Clonotypes shared by all four sorted-subset donors showed higher generation probabilities than non-shared clonotypes. Even with the large sequencing depth, rarefaction of the sorted-subset datasets indicated that sequencing was incomplete. Sampling was restricted to blood, and TCR repertoires in tissue are likely to differ from TCR repertoires in blood. Naive subsets generally had larger estimated clonotype richness than memory subsets did. The genetic and exposure-history diversity represented was limited by the small number of donors.

Sequencing used naive CD8+ T cells sorted from blood. The cell subset or site label, read with the paper, signifies: CD45RA+CCR7+. The chain uses TRBV5-1 and TRBJ1-2, and TRBD1 may be the D gene, going by 5 matching bases. The clonotype originates from a woman aged 25-40 years in good health. The nucleotide sequence is TGCGCCAGCAGCTCTCGGGACCTAAAGTCTAACTATGGCTACACCTTC. It codes for CASSSRDLKSNYGYTF.